Following are 9 T cell receptor beta chains from one sample sequenced in a study of response to subunit inactivated influenza vaccine. TCRdb analysed the RT-PCR reads with MiXCR anew, one entry per CDR3 protein. The sample yields under 200,000 distinct CDR3 sequences, roughly 12% seen once. The sample also formed part of further work on T cells expressing NK-cell markers. That study adds: The authors made TCR beta cDNA libraries by 5'RACE template switching. This switching added a universal primer site and UMIs.

The material was CD8+ T cells sorted from PBMCs, obtained 11 to 12 days after vaccination. The receptors originated from a man aged 50 or older who received an inactivated influenza vaccine.

Only a few counts were recorded for this clonotype. The chain is built from TRBV27 and TRBJ2-1, with D perhaps TRBD1 or TRBD2 (5 bases each). CDR1 is MNHEY, CDR2 SMNVEV, per germline (reference sequence). Trimming pared 1 base from V and 6 bases from J, leaving 10 bases between. The CDR3 extends over 14 amino acids. The CDR3 is CASSLFSGTNEQFF. The CDR3 coding sequence is TGTGCCAGCAGTTTATTTTCAGGGACCAATGAGCAGTTCTTC.

The chain links TRBV5-5 to TRBJ2-2, with 9 bases fitting TRBD2. The CDR3 sequence is 16 residues long. Germline CDR1 is SGHKS and CDR2 is YYEKEE (reference sequence). V lost 4 bases, J lost 6 bases, and 10 bases stayed unmatched. The CDR3 protein is CASSPLGAGGPGELFF. The DNA for the CDR3 is TGTGCCAGCAGCCCCTTGGGGGCGGGAGGGCCCGGGGAGCTGTTTTTT. The whole variable domain, filled in from reference TRBV5-5 and TRBJ2-2, reads DAGVTQSPTHLIKTRGQQVTLRCSPISGHKSVSWYQQVLGQGPQFIFQYYEKEERGRGNFPDRFSARQFPNYSSELNVNALLLGDSALYLCASSPLGAGGPGELFFGEGSRLTVL.

V is TRBV3-1 and J is TRBJ2-5; D may be TRBD2 (5 bases). CDR1 and CDR2 (germline): LGHDT, YNNKEL (reference sequence). Trimming removed 5 bases at V and 1 base at J, with 11 bases between. The CDR3 consists of 14 residues. CDR3 region: CASSEAEPQETQYF. DNA of the CDR3: TGTGCCAGCAGCGAAGCGGAACCCCAAGAGACCCAGTACTTC.

The rearrangement joins TRBV12-3 or TRBV12-4 to TRBJ2-4, with 9 bases lining up with TRBD2. The CDR3 spans 14 residues. J was trimmed by 7 bases and V by 5 bases; bases with no gene match: 6. The CDR3 nucleotides read TGTGCCAGCAGTACCTCTAGCGGGATGAACATTCAGTACTTC. Its translation: CASSTSSGMNIQYF.

The V and J genes are TRBV3-1 and TRBJ2-2; the D gene is possibly TRBD2 (5 bases). Deletions cut 1 base from V and 3 bases from J, with 18 bases between. The CDR3 runs to 18 residues. Looked up from germline, CDR1 is LGHDT and CDR2 is YNNKEL (reference sequence). The DNA for the CDR3 is TGTGCCAGCAGCCAAGGGCCGGCTAGCCCAAGTGACACCGGGGAGCTGTTTTTT. Its protein is CASSQGPASPSDTGELFF.

This clonotype was recorded a few times. The CDR3 DNA follows: TGTGCCAGCAGAGAGACAGGGGGCAACTATGGCTACACCTTC. It is translated as CASRETGGNYGYTF. This chain uses TRBV12-3 or TRBV12-4 with TRBJ1-2; 10 bases agree with TRBD1. The CDR3 covers 14 residues. Losses at the gene ends were 6 bases for V and 2 bases for J; bases not matched to a gene: 3.

In its sample, this clonotype was seen many times. The rearrangement joins TRBV10-3 to TRBJ2-5, with TRBD2 as a possible D gene (6 bases). The CDR3 is 15 residues long. Germline lookup yields CDR1 ENHRY and CDR2 SYGVKD. V was pared by 2 bases and J by 1 base, with 11 bases between. CDR3 in DNA: TGTGCCATCAGTGAGGGGCTAGCGTCCCAAGAGACCCAGTACTTC. Translated: CAISEGLASQETQYF.

This clonotype was picked up a small number of times. This chain uses TRBV27 with TRBJ2-1; 10 nucleotides agree with TRBD2. In germline, CDR1 is MNHEY, CDR2 SMNVEV (reference sequence). V dropped 6 bases and J dropped 5; count of bases not matched to a gene: 10. The CDR3 totals 16 residues. For the CDR3, the DNA is TGTGCCAGCAGACGGTACCTAGCGGGAGCCCACAATGAGCAGTTCTTC. Its translation is CASRRYLAGAHNEQFF.

The chain has TRBV6-1 and TRBJ1-2; D uncertain. Germline V gives CDR1 MNHNS, CDR2 SASEGT. The CDR3 has 13 amino acids. Trimming cost V 6 bases and J 4 bases, with 12 bases left between them. The CDR3 nucleotides are TGTGCCAGCAGCCGACATAGCGGCTATGGCTACACCTTC. The encoded protein is CASSRHSGYGYTF.